The entry below gives a single TCR beta chain sequence along with its context. The data were taken from a study of blood T cell repertoires in COVID-19. This CDR3 comprises 17 residues. The germline CDR1 and CDR2 sequences are SGHTA and FQGTGA. Trimming cost V 0 bases and J 3 bases, with 14 bases left between them. The method was immunoSEQ multiplex PCR; TCRdb's version includes in-frame clones alone and lacks a portion of them. The sample contains 260,000 or so clones, around 85% of which appear only once. The sequencing input was PBMCs or T cells enriched from blood (not recorded which). The chain couples TRBV7-3 to TRBJ1-4; D possibly corresponds to TRBD1 (5 bases). The clonotype comes from a woman between 45 and 65 years old who had recovered from COVID-19. In DNA form, the CDR3 reads TGTGCCAGCAGCTTAACGGGTGCGGGGACGGCTAATGAAAAACTGTTTTTT. It yields the protein CASSLTGAGTANEKLFF.